One and the same sample provided the 14 T cell receptor beta chains below, sequenced in a study of PD-1 blockade in mismatch repair-deficient tumors. Sequenced by immunoSEQ multiplex PCR; TCRdb stores in-frame clones only, minus some. Among about 63,000 clones listed, approximately 89% were seen once. Sequenced material: peripheral blood, taken 52 weeks after starting pembrolizumab. These receptors were obtained from an adult with mismatch repair-deficient cancer.

This rearrangement joins TRBV14 to TRBJ2-5; D call uncertain. V gave up 1 base and J gave up 2 bases, with 11 bases separating them. CDR3 size: 15 residues. Germline V gene data show CDR1 as SGHDN and CDR2 as FVKESK. The CDR3 loop reads CASSQGASEQETQYF. CDR3 in DNA: TGTGCCAGCAGCCAAGGGGCGAGCGAACAAGAGACCCAGTACTTC.

A few counts support this clone. The gene calls are TRBV6-1 and TRBJ2-7; no definite D call. From germline, CDR1 is MNHNS and CDR2 SASEGT. Trimming left V 7 bases short and J 3 bases short, with 7 bases between. This CDR3 comprises 11 residues. CDR3 bases: TGTGCCAGCACTATTAGCTACGAGCAGTACTTC. This sequence encodes CASTISYEQYF.

The chain employs TRBV7-8 and TRBJ2-2, with D perhaps matching TRBD1 (6 bases). Trimming shortened V by 2 bases and J by 7 bases, and 23 bases separated the two germline ends. This CDR3 region has 18 residues. Germline CDR1 reads SGHVS; CDR2 reads FQNEAQ. In nucleotides, the CDR3 is TGTGCCAGCAGCTTAAGCCCCAGGGGAAGCGGACTCAGCGGGGAGCTGTTTTTT. It translates to CASSLSPRGSGLSGELFF.

The V gene is TRBV11-3, the J gene TRBJ2-5; 9 bases map to TRBD1. This CDR3 spans 15 amino acids. V gave up 3 bases and J gave up 2 bases; unmatched junction bases: 4. Germline CDR1 SGHNT, CDR2 YENEEA. As DNA, the CDR3 is TGTGCCAGCAGCTTCAACAGGGGGCGGCAAGAGACCCAGTACTTC. This translates into CASSFNRGRQETQYF.

The chain employs TRBV11-3 and TRBJ2-1, with D unresolved. This CDR3 is 14 amino acids long. Germline CDR1 reads SGHNT; CDR2 reads YENEEA. Trimming cost V 5 bases and J 10 bases, with 18 bases left between them. The CDR3 protein is CASSLPTLVGEQFF. Written as DNA, the CDR3 is TGTGCCAGCAGCCTGCCCACTCTAGTTGGAGAGCAGTTCTTC. The full variable domain, in which reference TRBV11-3 and TRBJ2-1 provide the parts outside the CDR3, is EAGVVQSPRYKIIEKKQPVAFWCNPISGHNTLYWYLQNLGQGPELLIRYENEEAVDDSQLPKDRFSAERLKGVDSTLKIQPAELGDSAVYLCASSLPTLVGEQFFGPGTRLTVL.

This chain uses TRBV5-3 with TRBJ2-1; TRBD2 matches at 7 bases. TRBV5-3 is reported as an ORF; its role is uncertain. V lost 4 bases and J lost 0; bases outside the gene matches: 7. The CDR3 loop spans 16 amino acids. The CDR3 spells CARSRSGASSYNEQFF. CDR3 in DNA: TGTGCCAGAAGCAGGAGCGGGGCGAGCTCCTACAATGAGCAGTTCTTC.

The chain joins TRBV27 to TRBJ2-3; the match to TRBD2 covers 7 bases. Germline V lookup: CDR1 MNHEY, CDR2 SMNVEV (reference sequence). CDR3 length: 15 residues. The trim removed 6 bases at V and 2 bases at J, leaving 8 bases unmatched. In DNA form, the CDR3 reads TGTGCCAGCAGCCTCAGCGGGGATCCCACAGATACGCAGTATTTT. Amino acid sequence: CASSLSGDPTDTQYF.

For this clone: Within the sample, other DNA sequences also encode this same CDR3. The genes are TRBV7-9 and TRBJ2-1; no definite D call. V lost 5 bases and J lost 4, with 6 bases in between. Germline lookup yields CDR1 SEHNR and CDR2 FQNEAQ (reference sequence). The CDR3 runs to 12 residues. CDR3 sequence (DNA): TGTGCCAGCAGCCTTGGGTACAATGAGCAGTTCTTC. This gives the protein CASSLGYNEQFF. Using reference TRBV7-9 and TRBJ2-1 for the parts outside the CDR3, the full variable domain is DTGVSQNPRHKITKRGQNVTFRCDPISEHNRLYWYRQTLGQGPEFLTYFQNEAQLEKSRLLSDRFSAERPKGSFSTLEIQRTEQGDSAMYLCASSLGYNEQFFGPGTRLTVL.

The J gene is TRBJ2-1, the V gene TRBV7-8; TRBD1 aligns across 8 bases. Germline values: CDR1 SGHVS, CDR2 FQNEAQ. Trimming took 1 base from V and 7 from J; bases not matched to a gene: 9. This CDR3 comprises 16 residues. Here the CDR3 reads CASSLGTQGVRNEQFF. CDR3 nucleotide sequence: TGTGCCAGCAGCTTAGGAACACAGGGGGTAAGGAATGAGCAGTTCTTC.

V is TRBV29-1 and J is TRBJ1-5; D might be TRBD1 (6 bases). This CDR3 is 13 amino acids long. Germline values: CDR1 SQVTM, CDR2 ANQGSEA. The V and J ends lost 3 bases and 4 bases respectively, with 10 bases between them. This chain's CDR3 is CSVDGGPNQPQHF. In DNA form, the CDR3 reads TGCAGCGTTGACGGGGGGCCGAATCAGCCCCAGCATTTT.

This clone was counted once. The chain carries TRBV4-3 and TRBJ2-1; D possibly matches TRBD1 or TRBD2 (5 bases each). The CDR3 covers 15 residues. V dropped 0 bases and J dropped 4 bases, with 10 bases sitting between them. In germline, CDR1 is LGHNA, CDR2 YSLEER. CDR3 in amino acids: CASSQDSGGYNEQFF. The DNA of the CDR3 is TGCGCCAGCAGCCAAGACAGTGGGGGTTACAATGAGCAGTTCTTC.

The rearrangement uses TRBV21-1 and TRBJ2-1; TRBD2 is the table's D call and was not checked against the DNA. TRBV21-1 is a pseudogene. The length of the CDR3 is 19 residues. The chain's CDR3 is CASSNPPTAGGLIYNEQFF. DNA for the CDR3: TGTGCCAGCAGCAACCCGCCTACAGCGGGAGGGTTAATATACAATGAGCAGTTCTTC.

The chain joins TRBV11-2 to TRBJ2-3, with D possibly being TRBD1 or TRBD2 (5 bases each). This CDR3 comprises 16 residues. Trimming removed 5 bases at V and 0 bases at J, with 15 bases between. Germline loops: CDR1 SGHAT, CDR2 FQNNGV. CDR3 sequence: CASSPGAWASTDTQYF. DNA for the CDR3: TGTGCCAGCAGCCCCGGGGCTTGGGCTAGCACAGATACGCAGTATTTT.

This sequence joins TRBV9 and TRBJ1-2; D is unclear. CDR1 is SGDLS, CDR2 YYNGEE, per germline. The CDR3 length is 14 residues. Trimming removed 0 bases from V and 1 base from J, with 7 bases in between. CDR3 region: CASSVAQLNYGYTF. The DNA of the CDR3 is TGTGCCAGCAGCGTAGCTCAGCTTAACTATGGCTACACCTTC.